This T cell receptor (beta chain) was captured in a study of CXCR3-negative and CXCR3-positive naive CD8 T cells. Study-level findings and limits: TRB CDR3 hydrophobicity was greater in CXCR3-positive naive cells than in CXCR3-negative naive cells.

The authors made the TRB cDNA libraries by 5' RACE using UMI labels. TCRdb re-analyzed the 5' RACE reads; it lists each CDR3 protein once, without DNA. This repertoire includes about 110,000 distinct CDR3 sequences. To note about this clonotype: Its antigen is not known.

CDR3 length: 12 amino acids. Germline values: CDR1 ENHRY, CDR2 SYGVKD. The genes are TRBV10-3 and TRBJ1-1. The sequence came from a human donor in good health. Some clones in this sample may be carry-over from other donors' samples. The sample consisted of naive CXCR3+ CD8+ T cells from blood. Documented subset: CD45RO-CCR7+CD27+CD95- naive CD8+ T cells expressing CXCR3 (TNR3+). CDR3 in amino acids: CAISESDTEAFF.